Listed below are T cell receptor beta chains from one sample, sequenced in a study of T-cell memory formation after mild COVID-19. One entry per CDR3 protein results from TCRdb running MiXCR on the 5' RACE reads. The sample contains about 560,000 distinct CDR3 sequences, roughly a fifth of which appear only once. Material for sequencing was PBMCs or a T cell subset sorted from them (not recorded which). The receptors here all came from an adult woman who had mild COVID-19 (a few samples of this study predate the infection). Cell type and time point are not known. Both conserved end residues are part of each CDR3. The D gene is left open where the match is weak. Size values are once, few and many counts, or a class for expanded clones, and some rows have none.

V gene,J gene,D gene,clone size,CDR3 protein,CDR3 DNA
TRBV2,TRBJ1-2,-,-,CASSRDGILGDYGYTF,TGTGCCAGCAGTCGGGACGGGATCTTGGGGGACTATGGCTACACCTTC
TRBV3-1,TRBJ2-1,TRBD1,few,CASSQVGTDELEQFF,TGTGCCAGCAGCCAAGTCGGGACAGATGAGTTGGAGCAGTTCTTC
TRBV20-1,TRBJ2-5,-,-,CSARDSGDSKETQYF,TGCAGTGCTAGAGATAGCGGGGACAGTAAAGAGACCCAGTACTTC
TRBV29-1,TRBJ1-2,TRBD1,few,CSVEVGTAYGYTF,TGCAGCGTTGAAGTCGGGACAGCCTATGGCTACACCTTC
TRBV5-1,TRBJ1-2,-,-,CASQRGTNYGYTF,TGCGCCAGCCAGAGGGGGACTAACTATGGCTACACCTTC
TRBV12-3/TRBV12-4,TRBJ2-7,-,few,CASRAVAGQQYF,TGTGCCAGCAGGGCTGTTGCAGGGCAGCAGTACTTC
TRBV7-3,TRBJ2-2,TRBD1,-,CASSSWDSRNTGELFF,TGTGCCAGCAGCTCGTGGGACAGCAGGAACACCGGGGAGCTGTTTTTT
TRBV7-9,TRBJ2-1,-,-,CASSPPSIAEQFF,TGTGCCAGCAGCCCACCTAGTATCGCTGAGCAGTTCTTC
TRBV25-1,TRBJ2-7,TRBD2,-,CASSEQGGDEQYF,TGTGCCAGCAGTGAACAGGGAGGGGACGAGCAGTACTTC
TRBV3-2,TRBJ2-7,-,few,CARTPCPRGDNEQYF,TGTGCCAGAACGCCCTGTCCCCGAGGAGACAACGAGCAGTACTTC
TRBV5-1,TRBJ2-1,-,few,CASSLGVGNSYNEQFF,TGCGCCAGCAGCTTGGGCGTGGGAAACTCCTACAATGAGCAGTTCTTC
TRBV4-3,TRBJ1-2,TRBD1,-,CASSQAGTASNYGYTF,TGCGCCAGCAGCCAAGCAGGGACAGCATCTAACTATGGCTACACCTTC
TRBV7-6,TRBJ2-5,TRBD2,-,CASSFSGMGTQETQYF,TGTGCCAGCAGCTTCAGCGGGATGGGGACCCAAGAGACCCAGTACTTC
TRBV11-3,TRBJ2-6,TRBD1,-,CASSPRQGTGANVLTF,TGTGCCAGCAGCCCCCGACAGGGGACTGGGGCCAACGTCCTGACTTTC
TRBV15,TRBJ2-5,-,few,CATSKATMGQETQYF,TGTGCCACCAGCAAGGCGACCATGGGGCAAGAGACCCAGTACTTC
TRBV5-1,TRBJ2-5,-,many,CASSGQGQETQYF,TGCGCCAGCAGCGGTCAGGGGCAAGAGACCCAGTACTTC
TRBV3-1,TRBJ2-2,-,once,CASSRTQGVAGGELFF,TGTGCCAGCAGCCGGACACAGGGAGTTGCGGGAGGGGAGCTGTTTTTT
TRBV12-3/TRBV12-4,TRBJ1-1,-,few,CASSLWGGRTEAFF,TGTGCCAGCAGTTTATGGGGGGGTAGGACTGAAGCTTTCTTT
TRBV4-1,TRBJ1-2,-,few,CASSQVGTDQWYGYTF,TGCGCCAGCAGCCAAGTCGGTACAGACCAATGGTATGGCTACACCTTC
TRBV6-5,TRBJ2-1,TRBD2,-,CASRLRTSGNNEQFF,TGTGCCAGCAGGCTAAGGACTAGCGGTAACAATGAGCAGTTCTTC
TRBV5-1,TRBJ1-6,TRBD1,-,CASSLDPPDRSSPLHF,TGCGCCAGCAGCTTGGATCCCCCGGACAGGTCCTCACCCCTCCACTTT
TRBV4-1,TRBJ2-7,-,-,CASSQRLRVDEQYF,TGCGCCAGCAGCCAACGCTTGAGGGTCGACGAGCAGTACTTC
TRBV7-3,TRBJ2-1,TRBD2,few,CASSARGDSSYNEQFF,TGTGCCAGCAGCGCGCGGGGGGATAGCTCCTACAATGAGCAGTTCTTC
TRBV7-9,TRBJ2-7,-,-,CASSLGPYYEQYF,TGTGCCAGCAGCTTGGGACCATACTACGAGCAGTACTTC
TRBV29-1,TRBJ2-7,TRBD1,few,CSAAGKPGQDVYEQYF,TGCAGCGCTGCCGGGAAGCCGGGACAGGACGTCTACGAGCAGTACTTC
TRBV7-3,TRBJ1-1,-,-,CASSPTNRIGGTEAFF,TGTGCCAGCAGCCCCACCAATAGGATCGGTGGCACTGAAGCTTTCTTT
TRBV27,TRBJ2-7,TRBD1,few,CASSVGQGGYEQYF,TGTGCCAGCAGTGTAGGACAGGGGGGCTACGAGCAGTACTTC
TRBV5-1,TRBJ2-3,-,-,CASSLDRNTDTQYF,TGCGCCAGCAGCTTGGACAGAAACACAGATACGCAGTATTTT
TRBV30,TRBJ2-1,-,-,CAASRGSSYNEQFF,TGTGCCGCTTCAAGGGGGAGCTCCTACAATGAGCAGTTCTTC
TRBV7-2,TRBJ1-5,TRBD1,-,CASSAGTGGVQPQHF,TGTGCCAGCAGCGCCGGGACAGGGGGCGTTCAGCCCCAGCATTTT
TRBV7-8,TRBJ2-1,-,few,CASSLGDVIRRIEQFF,TGTGCCAGCAGCCTGGGGGACGTAATACGAAGGATTGAGCAGTTCTTC
TRBV7-2,TRBJ2-3,-,-,CASSLFRDTQYF,TGTGCCAGCAGCTTATTCCGAGATACGCAGTATTTT
TRBV29-1,TRBJ1-2,-,-,CSARDGSNYGYTF,TGCAGCGCCCGCGACGGATCCAACTATGGCTACACCTTC
TRBV24-1,TRBJ2-1,TRBD1,few,CATSDSPGQGQLNEQFF,TGTGCCACCAGTGATTCCCCAGGACAGGGTCAGTTAAATGAGCAGTTCTTC
TRBV7-3,TRBJ2-1,TRBD2,few,CASSSSSGGYNEQFF,TGTGCCAGCAGCTCATCTAGCGGGGGCTACAATGAGCAGTTCTTC
TRBV5-1,TRBJ1-2,-,-,CASSLEIASYGYTF,TGCGCCAGCAGCTTGGAAATAGCTTCTTATGGCTACACCTTC
TRBV20-1,TRBJ1-2,-,-,CSARDLAVTYGYTF,TGCAGTGCTAGAGACCTTGCTGTTACCTATGGCTACACCTTC
TRBV6-2/TRBV6-3,TRBJ1-2,-,few,CASSYTDGYGYTF,TGTGCCAGCAGTTACACTGACGGCTATGGCTACACCTTC
TRBV7-8,TRBJ1-1,-,few,CASSLGRWSGNGDTEAFF,TGTGCCAGCAGCTTAGGCCGGTGGTCGGGGAATGGGGACACTGAAGCTTTCTTT
TRBV12-3/TRBV12-4,TRBJ2-1,TRBD2,few,CASRPLAGGPGFF,TGTGCCAGCAGACCGCTAGCGGGAGGGCCCGGGTTCTTC
TRBV19,TRBJ2-7,-,-,CASSIGRRYEQYF,TGTGCCAGTAGTATAGGCAGACGATACGAGCAGTACTTC
TRBV15,TRBJ2-2,-,-,CATETRASNTGELFF,TGTGCCACCGAAACTAGGGCGTCGAACACCGGGGAGCTGTTTTTT
TRBV5-1,TRBJ2-7,TRBD2,-,CASSLQPVREGYEQYF,TGCGCCAGCAGCTTGCAACCGGTCCGGGAGGGGTACGAGCAGTACTTC
TRBV20-1,TRBJ2-7,-,-,CSARDYFRLEQYF,TGCAGTGCTAGAGATTACTTCAGGCTCGAGCAGTACTTC
TRBV18,TRBJ2-1,-,many,CASSTRDNIHNEQFF,TGTGCCAGCTCAACACGGGACAATATTCACAATGAGCAGTTCTTC
TRBV15,TRBJ1-1,-,-,CATSSSPVNTEAFF,TGTGCCACCAGCTCTTCCCCAGTGAACACTGAAGCTTTCTTT
TRBV6-1,TRBJ1-1,-,-,CASSEDSMVQGGTEAFF,TGTGCCAGCAGTGAAGACAGTATGGTTCAGGGAGGCACTGAAGCTTTCTTT
TRBV20-1,TRBJ2-1,-,-,CSAPQTTSSYNEQFF,TGCAGTGCTCCTCAGACGACTAGCTCCTACAATGAGCAGTTCTTC
TRBV21-1,TRBJ2-1,-,-,CASSTRTDRYNEQFF,TGTGCCAGCAGCACTAGAACGGACAGGTACAATGAGCAGTTCTTC
TRBV18,TRBJ2-5,TRBD2,few,CASSPGTSGRTETQYF,TGTGCCAGCTCGCCCGGGACTAGCGGGAGAACAGAGACCCAGTACTTC
TRBV7-9,TRBJ2-3,-,few,CASSLLGLYRTDTQYF,TGTGCCAGCAGCTTATTGGGGTTATACCGCACAGATACGCAGTATTTT
TRBV3-1,TRBJ2-5,-,-,CASSQVAPPDF,TGTGCCAGCAGCCAAGTGGCTCCCCCGGATTTC
TRBV30,TRBJ1-2,-,few,CAWSPTGRTSGYTF,TGTGCCTGGAGTCCAACGGGACGGACGTCTGGCTACACCTTC
TRBV20-1,TRBJ1-1,-,-,CSAKGGTEAFF,TGCAGTGCTAAGGGAGGGACTGAAGCTTTCTTT
TRBV6-5,TRBJ1-6,-,few,CASSYGLGDSPLHF,TGTGCCAGCAGTTACGGGTTAGGCGATTCACCCCTCCACTTT